The rows below give T cell receptor beta chains drawn from one sample of a study of cytomegalovirus exposure and HLA in healthy donors. The method was immunoSEQ multiplex PCR; TCRdb's version includes in-frame clones alone and lacks a portion of them. There are approximately 100,000 clones in the sample; around 68% occur only once, and 2% to 3% lies in the top ten. The sequenced material came from PBMCs. Source of these receptors: a man aged 50 to 59 in good health and CMV-seronegative. CDR3s include the opening cysteine and the closing phenylalanine or tryptophan.

j_gene: TRBJ2-7
v_gene: TRBV15
CDR3aa: CATSRDRTGREQYF

j_gene: TRBJ2-2
v_gene: TRBV5-6
CDR3aa: CASRLVGQFDELFF

j_gene: TRBJ1-1
v_gene: TRBV27
CDR3aa: CASSLRGATEAFF

j_gene: TRBJ1-3
v_gene: TRBV9
CDR3aa: CASSVYSNGNTIYF

j_gene: TRBJ2-1
v_gene: TRBV5-1
CDR3aa: CASSFYPGLAGGSSYNEQFF

j_gene: TRBJ1-2
v_gene: TRBV4-2
CDR3aa: CASSPLEGQGVVGANYGYTF

j_gene: TRBJ1-4
v_gene: TRBV25-1
CDR3aa: CASSVAGLGGKLFF

j_gene: TRBJ2-7
v_gene: TRBV30
CDR3aa: CAWSTHRLSSYEQYF

j_gene: TRBJ1-2
v_gene: TRBV5-1
CDR3aa: CASSFGLEGGYTF

j_gene: TRBJ2-7
v_gene: TRBV12-1
CDR3aa: CASLIGSGPYEQYF

j_gene: TRBJ2-5
v_gene: TRBV2
CDR3aa: CASSKLAGGHFNF

j_gene: TRBJ1-5
v_gene: TRBV19
CDR3aa: CASSSEGSYQPQHF

j_gene: TRBJ2-2
v_gene: TRBV27
CDR3aa: CASSLLGLGNTGELFF

j_gene: TRBJ1-1
v_gene: TRBV11-1
CDR3aa: CASSLDSEAFF

j_gene: TRBJ2-3
v_gene: TRBV11-2
CDR3aa: CASSLEGRRGPADTQYF

j_gene: TRBJ2-3
v_gene: TRBV5-1
CDR3aa: CASSPRTASRDTQYF

j_gene: TRBJ2-7
v_gene: TRBV11-2
CDR3aa: CASSLEIGEQYF

j_gene: TRBJ2-7
v_gene: TRBV5-6
CDR3aa: CASSVGQGSYEQYF

j_gene: -
v_gene: TRBV19
CDR3aa: CASSISTNEQYF

j_gene: TRBJ2-5
v_gene: TRBV7-9
CDR3aa: CASRCHGRGETQYF

j_gene: TRBJ2-6
v_gene: TRBV19
CDR3aa: CASSAPSGGTGANVLTF

j_gene: TRBJ1-5
v_gene: TRBV4-3
CDR3aa: CASSRNPGTGVSQPQHF

j_gene: TRBJ2-7
v_gene: TRBV18
CDR3aa: CASSPKPGGTYEQYF

j_gene: TRBJ2-1
v_gene: TRBV5-4
CDR3aa: CASSLIGSYNEQFF

j_gene: TRBJ2-1
v_gene: TRBV10-3
CDR3aa: CAISEFGGGGSYNEQFF

j_gene: TRBJ1-5
v_gene: TRBV28
CDR3aa: CASRNRGGGNQPQHF

j_gene: TRBJ1-5
v_gene: TRBV5-6
CDR3aa: CASSLGGGYIQPQHF

j_gene: TRBJ2-3
v_gene: TRBV19
CDR3aa: CASSHGTKADTQYF

j_gene: TRBJ2-1
v_gene: TRBV15
CDR3aa: CATSSLGGAGKKVGNEQFF

j_gene: TRBJ2-3
v_gene: TRBV28
CDR3aa: CASRRTAGTSGAEGGTQYF

j_gene: TRBJ2-7
v_gene: TRBV5-4
CDR3aa: CASSIQGTSYEQYF

j_gene: TRBJ2-2
v_gene: TRBV5-4
CDR3aa: CASRPSPGMGNTGELFF

j_gene: TRBJ2-4
v_gene: TRBV7-2
CDR3aa: CASSQQRGHYIQYF

j_gene: TRBJ1-3
v_gene: TRBV5-4
CDR3aa: CASSGGTNSGNTIYF

j_gene: TRBJ1-2
v_gene: TRBV7-2
CDR3aa: CASSPGQGPIYGYTF

j_gene: TRBJ2-7
v_gene: TRBV7-9
CDR3aa: CASSRSGFGEQYF

j_gene: TRBJ2-3
v_gene: TRBV5-8
CDR3aa: CASSIRPGNLRDTQYF

j_gene: TRBJ2-5
v_gene: TRBV5-1
CDR3aa: CASSLVATQETQYF

j_gene: TRBJ1-2
v_gene: TRBV5-5
CDR3aa: CASTWEGNYGYTF

j_gene: TRBJ2-7
v_gene: TRBV28
CDR3aa: CASSLGQMGEQYF